The 17 T cell receptor beta chains reported below all come from one sample, sequenced in a study of early stage breast cancer tumors. TCRdb keeps only in-frame clones here, not all; method: immunoSEQ multiplex PCR. The table lists some 14,000 clones, around three quarters of them singletons. The sample was normal breast tissue next to the tumor. The receptors originated from a person aged 45-60 years with breast cancer.

The chain has TRBV27 and TRBJ1-2; tentatively, D is TRBD1 (6 bases). Germline lookup yields CDR1 MNHEY and CDR2 SMNVEV (reference sequence). V was trimmed by 5 bases and J by 8 bases, leaving 15 bases between them. This CDR3 region has 13 residues. CDR3 coding DNA: TGTGCCAGCAGTCACGGGGGGACAAAAGGCTACACCTTC. Its translation is CASSHGGTKGYTF.

The chain recombines TRBV5-8 with TRBJ1-5; tentatively, D is TRBD1 (5 bases). The CDR3 spans 13 residues. Trimming pared 9 bases from V and 3 bases from J, leaving 13 bases between. Germline V gives CDR1 SGHTS, CDR2 YDEGEE. CDR3: CATRRGVNQPQHF. CDR3 nucleotides: TGTGCCACCCGAAGAGGGGTCAATCAGCCCCAGCATTTT.

The chain combines TRBV2 with TRBJ1-2; possible D gene TRBD1, 5 bases. Germline-derived CDR1 and CDR2 are SNHLY and FYNNEI. This CDR3 contains 14 residues. The germline V and J ends were trimmed by 7 bases and 7 bases, with 19 bases remaining between them. For the CDR3, the DNA is TGTGCCAGCACCCCCATCAGGGAGTCACCTGGCTACACCTTC. Its protein product is CASTPIRESPGYTF.

This clone was detected only a few times. V is TRBV14 and J is TRBJ2-7; D is undetermined. The CDR3 covers 16 residues. Germline V gene data show CDR1 as SGHDN and CDR2 as FVKESK. Trimming pared 2 bases from V and 3 bases from J, leaving 17 bases between. The CDR3 region has the DNA TGTGCCAGCAGCCAAAATTTGAGTCCAGACCTCTACGAGCAGTACTTC. This gives the protein CASSQNLSPDLYEQYF.

This chain connects TRBV30 to TRBJ2-7, with D possibly TRBD2 on 6 matching bases. CDR1 and CDR2 (germline): GTSNPN, SVGIG (reference sequence). This CDR3 has 17 residues. V lost 3 bases, J lost 4 bases, and 25 bases lay in between. The CDR3 loop is CAWRAGSGGASYYEQYF. CDR3 sequence (DNA): TGTGCCTGGAGGGCCGGGAGTGGCGGGGCGTCCTATTACGAGCAGTACTTC.

This chain links TRBV7-9 with TRBJ1-1, with D unclear. Germline values: CDR1 SEHNR, CDR2 FQNEAQ (reference sequence). This CDR3 is built from 15 residues. The V end was cut by 4 bases, the J end by 1 base, with 13 bases between. CDR3 coding DNA: TGTGCCAGCAGCTCCACTGGGTATGGGAACACTGAAGCTTTCTTT. Translation: CASSSTGYGNTEAFF.

This clone was observed a single time. V gene TRBV29-1 combines with J gene TRBJ1-2, with D unclear. The CDR3 totals 14 residues. The ends were cut back, 3 bases at V and 1 base at J, with 12 bases in the middle. Per the germline V gene, CDR1 is SQVTM and CDR2 is ANQGSEA. In DNA, the CDR3 is TGCAGCGTTGACCAGGACGGATTTAACTATGGCTACACCTTC. Translated: CSVDQDGFNYGYTF.

The J gene is TRBJ1-6, the V gene TRBV2; D perhaps matches TRBD1 (6 bases). CDR3 length: 15 residues. V shed 7 bases and J shed 5 bases, with 15 bases lying between them. CDR1 and CDR2 from the germline V gene are SNHLY and FYNNEI. The CDR3 DNA is TGTGCCAGCACGGGGGGCAGGGTTAATAATTCACCCCTCCACTTT. It specifies CASTGGRVNNSPLHF.

The chain couples TRBV29-1 to TRBJ1-4; 7 bases match TRBD1. The CDR3 totals 13 residues. Unmatched junction bases numbered 7, after V lost 4 bases and J lost 8 bases. The germline V gene encodes CDR1 SQVTM and CDR2 ANQGSEA. DNA for the CDR3: TGCAGCGTTGTAGCCAGGGGGAAGGAAAAACTGTTTTTT. It translates to CSVVARGKEKLFF.

The chain couples TRBV14 to TRBJ2-7; 10 bases map to TRBD2. Losses at the gene ends were 6 bases for V and 2 bases for J; bases not matched to a gene: 10. Germline V CDR1 and CDR2: SGHDN, FVKESK. The CDR3 sequence is 16 residues long. The CDR3 region is CASSSPSSGSPYEQYF. CDR3 in DNA: TGTGCCAGCAGTTCTCCTTCTAGCGGGAGCCCCTACGAGCAGTACTTC.

The chain joins TRBV7-2 to TRBJ2-3, with D possibly TRBD2 on 6 matching bases. The germline CDR1 and CDR2 sequences are SGHTA and FQGNSA. CDR3 length: 11 residues. V dropped 5 bases and J dropped 9 bases, with 9 bases sitting between them. Here the CDR3 reads CASSAGRTQYF. As DNA, the CDR3 is TGTGCCAGCAGCGCGGGACGGACGCAGTATTTT.

The gene calls are TRBV7-2 and TRBJ2-3, with TRBD2 matching 13 bases. The CDR3 loop spans 19 amino acids. V shed 5 bases and J 2 bases; nucleotides not matched to a gene: 13. Germline assignment: CDR1 SGHTA and CDR2 FQGNSA. The CDR3 sequence is CASSRMPGLAGSVTDTQYF. For the CDR3, the DNA is TGTGCCAGCAGCCGAATGCCGGGACTAGCGGGGTCCGTCACAGATACGCAGTATTTT.

The V and J genes are TRBV10-3 and TRBJ2-1, with 7 bases identical to TRBD1. Unmatched junction bases numbered 12, after V lost 10 bases and J lost 3 bases. Germline V gene lookup returns CDR1 ENHRY and CDR2 SYGVKD. The CDR3 consists of 15 residues. As DNA, the CDR3 is TGTGCCACCCGCTTACGGCAGGGGGACTACAATGAGCAGTTCTTC. Protein sequence: CATRLRQGDYNEQFF.

This clone has just one count. The chain has TRBV7-9 and TRBJ2-3, with TRBD2 matching 9 bases. Germline V gene data show CDR1 as SEHNR and CDR2 as FQNEAQ (reference sequence). The CDR3 has 16 amino acids. The V gene end was trimmed by 0 bases and the J gene end by 4 bases; junction bases not matched to a gene: 5. Here the CDR3 DNA reads TGTGCCAGCAGCTTAGCGGGGCGGGGGGGCCCAGATACGCAGTATTTT. Translating gives CASSLAGRGGPDTQYF.

This clone was counted once. The gene calls are TRBV29-1 and TRBJ2-1, with 8 bases fitting TRBD2. Germline CDR1 SQVTM, CDR2 ANQGSEA. CDR3 length: 18 amino acids. J gave up 0 bases and V 2 bases, and 12 bases lay outside the gene matches. Here the CDR3 DNA reads TGCAGCGTTGAATTGAGGCTAGCGGGCGCGAGCTCCTACAATGAGCAGTTCTTC. This sequence encodes CSVELRLAGASSYNEQFF.

This clone has only a few counts. V and J are TRBV10-1 and TRBJ1-1; D is possibly TRBD1 (5 bases). Trimming stripped 2 bases from V and 0 bases from J, with 10 bases between. Germline lookup yields CDR1 WNHNN and CDR2 SYGVQD (reference sequence). This CDR3 is 15 amino acids long. CDR3 protein: CASSERGDLNTEAFF. In DNA form, the CDR3 reads TGCGCCAGCAGTGAGCGAGGGGACCTGAACACTGAAGCTTTCTTT.

V gene TRBV5-8 combines with J gene TRBJ2-5, with 8 bases that match TRBD1. Looked up from germline, CDR1 is SGHTS and CDR2 is YDEGEE. V lost 4 bases and J lost 3; bases outside the gene matches: 14. The CDR3 consists of 17 residues. CDR3 bases: TGTGCCAGCAGCCTAAGCGTGACAGGGGTGCTGGAAGAGACCCAGTACTTC. As protein: CASSLSVTGVLEETQYF. The full variable domain, with the rest looked up from reference TRBV5-8 and TRBJ2-5, is EAGVTQSPTHLIKTRGQQATLRCSPISGHTSVYWYQQALGLGLQFLLWYDEGEERNRGNFPPRFSGRQFPNYSSELNVNALELEDSALYLCASSLSVTGVLEETQYFGPGTRLLVL.